This TCR beta chain was captured by sequencing in a study of OX40 agonist ivuxolimab in advanced cancers. Some clones are missing from TCRdb's copy, which holds only in-frame ones; the method was immunoSEQ multiplex PCR. The sample lists around 80,000 clones; about 85% were seen once. The CDR3 runs to 16 residues. Germline lookup yields CDR1 LNHNV and CDR2 YYDKDF (reference sequence). V was pared by 0 bases and J by 2 bases, with 13 bases between. The chain carries TRBV15 and TRBJ1-2; the D is unclear. The receptor's source is an adult with an advanced solid tumor such as melanoma, head and neck, liver or kidney cancer. Sequences were derived from CD4+ or CD8+ T cells sorted from blood, sampled in a trial of the OX40 agonist ivuxolimab. DNA of the CDR3: TGTGCCACCAGCAGAGATTACGATCCCGAAAACTATGGCTACACCTTC. This sequence encodes CATSRDYDPENYGYTF.